A selection of T cell receptor beta chains follows, all from one sample in a study of cytomegalovirus exposure and HLA in healthy donors. TCRdb's copy holds only in-frame clones and misses some; the assay was immunoSEQ multiplex PCR. The repertoire holds under 200,000 clones, with around four fifths as singletons. Sequencing was done on a sample of PBMCs. Receptors were obtained from a woman aged 45-59 years in good health and CMV-seronegative. Each CDR3 is given with its conserved first and last residue. The order of the fields is J gene, D gene, V gene, clone size, CDR3 protein, CDR3 DNA. D genes are given only for firm matches. Clone size, where shown, is once, few, many, or a class for clones that have expanded.

TRBJ2-5	NA	TRBV28	NA	CASSLSRAQETQYF	TGTGCCAGCAGTTTGTCCAGGGCCCAAGAGACCCAGTACTTC
TRBJ2-3	NA	TRBV7-2	NA	CASSPQTDTQYF	TGTGCCAGCAGCCCCCAAACAGATACGCAGTATTTT
TRBJ1-4	TRBD1	TRBV28	NA	CASSFGTEEKLFF	TGTGCCAGCAGTTTCGGGACAGAAGAAAAACTGTTTTTT
TRBJ1-5	NA	TRBV2	few	CASSSSYSNQPQHF	TGTGCCAGCAGTTCTAGTTATAGCAATCAGCCCCAGCATTTT
TRBJ2-2	NA	TRBV6-5	NA	CASSLPSGVNTGELFF	TGTGCCAGCAGTTTACCCTCGGGAGTGAACACCGGGGAGCTGTTTTTT
TRBJ2-3	TRBD2	TRBV27	NA	CASSLRGLAGSNSTDTQYF	TGTGCCAGCAGTTTGCGGGGACTAGCGGGGTCGAATAGCACAGATACGCAGTATTTT
TRBJ2-1	TRBD1	TRBV5-4	once	CASSADRALHYNEQFF	TGTGCCAGCAGCGCAGACAGGGCGCTACACTACAATGAGCAGTTCTTC
TRBJ1-1	NA	TRBV29-1	NA	CSVELWGGTEAFF	TGCAGCGTTGAACTGTGGGGGGGCACTGAAGCTTTCTTT
TRBJ2-3	NA	TRBV25-1	NA	CASSSWGSTADTQYF	TGTGCCAGCAGTTCCTGGGGCTCCACTGCAGATACGCAGTATTTT
TRBJ2-5	TRBD1	TRBV28	NA	CASSSGQGSTQYF	TGTGCCAGCAGTTCTGGACAGGGAAGTACCCAGTACTTC
TRBJ2-1	TRBD2	TRBV30	NA	CAWTLAGNNNEQFF	TGTGCCTGGACCCTAGCGGGAAATAACAATGAGCAGTTCTTC
TRBJ1-2	NA	TRBV7-2	NA	CASSFRSRRAYAGGYTF	TGTGCCAGCAGCTTTAGATCCAGGAGGGCTTATGCGGGTGGCTACACCTTC
TRBJ1-1	TRBD1	TRBV25-1	few	CASRTGGISTEAFF	TGTGCCAGCAGGACAGGGGGCATTAGCACTGAAGCTTTCTTT
TRBJ1-1	NA	TRBV7-9	NA	CASSLPLQGKPEAFF	TGTGCCAGCAGCCTACCATTACAGGGTAAGCCTGAAGCTTTCTTT
TRBJ2-2	NA	TRBV12-5	NA	CASGLDTNTGELFF	TGTGCTAGTGGTTTGGACACGAACACCGGGGAGCTGTTTTTT
TRBJ1-5	NA	TRBV18	NA	CASSPGTNSNQPQHF	TGTGCCAGCTCACCTGGCACAAATAGCAATCAGCCCCAGCATTTT
TRBJ1-5	TRBD1	TRBV28	NA	CASSLPRQGLPQPQHF	TGTGCCAGCAGTTTACCTCGACAGGGCCTTCCTCAGCCCCAGCATTTT
TRBJ2-1	NA	TRBV29-1	NA	CSSERASYNEQFF	TGCAGCTCGGAGCGGGCCTCCTACAATGAGCAGTTCTTC
TRBJ1-2	TRBD1	TRBV7-9	once	CASSQGTEGAGGYTF	TGTGCCAGCAGCCAAGGGACAGAGGGGGCTGGTGGCTACACCTTC
TRBJ2-7	NA	TRBV28	NA	CASSWARGSYEQYF	TGTGCCAGCAGTTGGGCTAGGGGCAGCTACGAGCAGTACTTC
TRBJ2-1	TRBD1	TRBV6-5	NA	CASSYSGTGGGTRQFF	TGTGCCAGCAGTTACTCGGGGACAGGGGGAGGGACACGGCAGTTCTTC
TRBJ1-3	NA	TRBV4-2	NA	CASSPRSSGNTIYF	TGTGCCAGCAGCCCGCGGAGCTCTGGAAACACCATATATTTT
TRBJ2-2	TRBD2	TRBV4-3	once	CASSQGAGVTGELFF	TGCGCCAGCAGCCAAGGGGCGGGGGTTACCGGGGAGCTGTTTTTT
TRBJ2-7	NA	TRBV7-2	NA	CASSLGHRTPYEQYF	TGTGCCAGCAGCCTGGGACACCGAACTCCCTACGAGCAGTACTTC
TRBJ2-7	TRBD2	TRBV27	NA	CASSYRDRGPSGTSGRAGEQYF	TGTGCCAGCAGCTACCGGGACAGGGGGCCCTCCGGGACTAGCGGGAGGGCCGGAGAGCAGTACTTC
TRBJ1-2	NA	TRBV2	NA	CASSAQGRNGYTF	TGTGCCAGCAGTGCCCAGGGGAGAAATGGCTACACCTTC
TRBJ2-1	NA	TRBV18	once	CATSQTEYNEQFF	TGTGCCACCTCCCAGACAGAATACAATGAGCAGTTCTTC
TRBJ1-1	NA	TRBV19	NA	CASSIPSSSRTEAFF	TGTGCCAGTAGTATACCTAGTTCCTCAAGGACTGAAGCTTTCTTT
TRBJ1-1	TRBD1	TRBV18	NA	CASSSQGVDTEAFF	TGTGCCAGCTCGTCACAGGGGGTGGACACTGAAGCTTTCTTT